This TCR beta chain was identified in a study of shared T cell receptors in the human thymus. From germline, CDR1 is LNHDA and CDR2 SQIVND (reference sequence). The V and J ends lost 3 bases and 10 bases, in that order; junction bases with no gene match: 9. This CDR3 region has 13 residues. Profiled with immunoSEQ multiplex PCR; TCRdb holds only in-frame clones, not every one. This table holds approximately 760,000 clones, approximately 83% found once. These data were also reused for a study on human thymus T cells. That paper states: Donors consisted of healthy Finnish infants (having corrective surgery for congenital heart defects). In thymic and blood repertoires alike, V and J usage looked biased. Overlap was high between thymic repertoires from unrelated individuals, as reported in related research.

This clonotype was obtained from a girl less than two years old with a congenital heart defect. The J gene is TRBJ2-7, the V gene TRBV19; 7 bases map to TRBD2. The sample comprised thymocytes. CDR3 protein: CASSIGASGSQYF. The CDR3 DNA reads TGTGCCAGTAGTATTGGGGCTAGCGGATCTCAGTACTTC.